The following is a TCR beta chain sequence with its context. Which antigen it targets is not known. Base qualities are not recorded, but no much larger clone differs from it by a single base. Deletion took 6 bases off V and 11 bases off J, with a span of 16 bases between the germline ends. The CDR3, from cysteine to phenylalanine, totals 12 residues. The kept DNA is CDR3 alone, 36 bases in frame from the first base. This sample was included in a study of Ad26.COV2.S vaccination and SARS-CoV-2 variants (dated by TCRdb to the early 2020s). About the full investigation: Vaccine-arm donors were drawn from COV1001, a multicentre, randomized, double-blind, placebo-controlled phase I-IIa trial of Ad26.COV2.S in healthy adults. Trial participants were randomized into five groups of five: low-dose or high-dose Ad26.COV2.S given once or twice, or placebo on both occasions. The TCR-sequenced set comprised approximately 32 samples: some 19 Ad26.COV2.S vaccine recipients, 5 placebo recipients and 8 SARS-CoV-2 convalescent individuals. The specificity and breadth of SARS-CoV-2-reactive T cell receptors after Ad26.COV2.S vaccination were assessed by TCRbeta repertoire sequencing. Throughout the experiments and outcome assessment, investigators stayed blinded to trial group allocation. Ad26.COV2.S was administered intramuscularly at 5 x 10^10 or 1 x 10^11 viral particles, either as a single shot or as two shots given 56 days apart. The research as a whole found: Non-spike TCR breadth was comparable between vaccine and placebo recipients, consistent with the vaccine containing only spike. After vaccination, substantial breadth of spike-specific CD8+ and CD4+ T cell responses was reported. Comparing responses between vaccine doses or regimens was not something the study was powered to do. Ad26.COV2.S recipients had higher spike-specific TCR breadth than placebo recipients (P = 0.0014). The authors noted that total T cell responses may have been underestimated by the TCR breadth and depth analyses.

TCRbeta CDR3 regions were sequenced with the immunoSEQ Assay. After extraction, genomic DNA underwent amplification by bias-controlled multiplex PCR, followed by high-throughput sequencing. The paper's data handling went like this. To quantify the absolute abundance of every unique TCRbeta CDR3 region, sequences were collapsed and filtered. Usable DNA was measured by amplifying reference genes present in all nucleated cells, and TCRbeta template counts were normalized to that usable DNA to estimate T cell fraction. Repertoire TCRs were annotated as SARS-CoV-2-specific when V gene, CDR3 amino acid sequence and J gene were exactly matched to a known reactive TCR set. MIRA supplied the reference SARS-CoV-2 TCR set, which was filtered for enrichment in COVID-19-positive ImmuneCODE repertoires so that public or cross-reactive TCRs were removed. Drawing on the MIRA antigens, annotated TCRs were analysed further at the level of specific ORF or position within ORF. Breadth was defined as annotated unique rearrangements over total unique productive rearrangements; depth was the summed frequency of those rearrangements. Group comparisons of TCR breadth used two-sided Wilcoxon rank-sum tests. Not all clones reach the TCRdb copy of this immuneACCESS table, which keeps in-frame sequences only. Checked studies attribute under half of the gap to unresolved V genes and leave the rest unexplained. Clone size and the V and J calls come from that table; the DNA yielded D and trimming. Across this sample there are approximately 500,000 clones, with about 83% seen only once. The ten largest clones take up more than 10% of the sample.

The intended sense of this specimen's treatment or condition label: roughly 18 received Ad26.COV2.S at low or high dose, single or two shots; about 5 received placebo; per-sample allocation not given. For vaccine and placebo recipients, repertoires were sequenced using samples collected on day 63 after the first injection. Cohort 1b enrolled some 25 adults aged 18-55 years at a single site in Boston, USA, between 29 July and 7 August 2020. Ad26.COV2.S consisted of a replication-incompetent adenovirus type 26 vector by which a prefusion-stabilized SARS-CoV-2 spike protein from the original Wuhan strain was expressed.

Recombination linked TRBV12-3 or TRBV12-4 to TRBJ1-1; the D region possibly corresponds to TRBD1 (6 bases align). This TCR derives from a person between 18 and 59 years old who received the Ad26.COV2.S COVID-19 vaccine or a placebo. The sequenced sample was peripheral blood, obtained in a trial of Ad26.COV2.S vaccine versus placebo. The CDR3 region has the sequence CASSYGGTQAFF. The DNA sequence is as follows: TGTGCCAGCAGCTACGGAGGGACACAGGCTTTCTTT.